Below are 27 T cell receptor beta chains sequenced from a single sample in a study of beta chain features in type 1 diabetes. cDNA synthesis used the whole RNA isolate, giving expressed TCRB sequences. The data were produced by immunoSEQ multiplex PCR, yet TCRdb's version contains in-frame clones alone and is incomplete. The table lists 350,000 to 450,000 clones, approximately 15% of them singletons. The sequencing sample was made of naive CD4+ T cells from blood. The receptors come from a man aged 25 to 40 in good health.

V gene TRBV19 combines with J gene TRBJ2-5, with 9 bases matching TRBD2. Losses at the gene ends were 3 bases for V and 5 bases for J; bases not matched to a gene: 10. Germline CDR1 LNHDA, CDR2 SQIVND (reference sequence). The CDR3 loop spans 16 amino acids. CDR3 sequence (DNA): TGTGCCAGTAGTATGATTGCGGGAGGGCTGATTGAGACCCAGTACTTC. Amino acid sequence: CASSMIAGGLIETQYF.

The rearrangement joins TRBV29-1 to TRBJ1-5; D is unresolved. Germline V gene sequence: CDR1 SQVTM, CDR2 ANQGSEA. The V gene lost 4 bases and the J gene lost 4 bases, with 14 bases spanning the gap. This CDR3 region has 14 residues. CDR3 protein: CSVVADDPNQPQHF. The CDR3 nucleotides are TGCAGCGTTGTGGCCGACGACCCAAATCAGCCCCAGCATTTT. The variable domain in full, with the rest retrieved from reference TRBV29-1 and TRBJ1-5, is SAVISQKPSRDICQRGTSLTIQCQVDSQVTMMFWYRQQPGQSLTLIATANQGSEATYESGFVIDKFPISRPNLTFSTLTVSNMSPEDSSIYLCSVVADDPNQPQHFGDGTRLSIL.

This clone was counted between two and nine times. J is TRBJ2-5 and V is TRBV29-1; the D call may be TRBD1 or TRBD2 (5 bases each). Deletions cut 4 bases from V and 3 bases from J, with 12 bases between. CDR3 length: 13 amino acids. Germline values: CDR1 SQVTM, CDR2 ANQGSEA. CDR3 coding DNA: TGCAGCGTTGCACGGGACCAGAAAGAGACCCAGTACTTC. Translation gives CSVARDQKETQYF.

CDR3 DNA sequence: TGTGCCAGCAGCTTAATGGGGGACAGGGGTTACGAGCAGTACTTC. This encodes CASSLMGDRGYEQYF. This rearrangement joins TRBV7-9 to TRBJ2-7, with 10 bases matching TRBD1. The V segment lost 2 bases and the J segment 4 bases; nucleotides outside the gene matches: 5. There are 15 residues in the CDR3. Germline assignment: CDR1 SEHNR and CDR2 FQNEAQ (reference sequence).

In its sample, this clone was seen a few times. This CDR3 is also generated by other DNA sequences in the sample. CDR3 sequence reads: CASSVGGLQETQYF. CDR3 bases: TGTGCCAGCAGCGTTGGGGGACTCCAAGAGACCCAGTACTTC. The V gene is TRBV9, the J gene TRBJ2-5; perhaps TRBD2 as D (6 bases). CDR3 length: 14 amino acids. V was cut by 2 bases and J by 1 base, with 9 bases left in between. CDR1 is SGDLS, CDR2 YYNGEE, per germline.

The CDR3 sequence: CASSRRGTSGSYEQYV. The CDR3 DNA reads as TGCGCCAGCAGCCGCAGAGGGACTAGCGGTTCCTACGAGCAGTACGTC. The V call is TRBV4-3, the J call TRBJ2-7; 11 positions match TRBD2. From germline, CDR1 is LGHNA and CDR2 YSLEER. With V trimmed by 4 bases and J by 1 base, 6 bases remained unmatched. The CDR3 consists of 16 residues.

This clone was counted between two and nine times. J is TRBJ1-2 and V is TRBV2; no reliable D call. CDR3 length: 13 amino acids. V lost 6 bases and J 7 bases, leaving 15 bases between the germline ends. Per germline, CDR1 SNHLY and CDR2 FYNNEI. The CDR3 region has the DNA TGTGCCAGCAGAGCCGAAATTACAATTGGCTACACCTTC. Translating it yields CASRAEITIGYTF.

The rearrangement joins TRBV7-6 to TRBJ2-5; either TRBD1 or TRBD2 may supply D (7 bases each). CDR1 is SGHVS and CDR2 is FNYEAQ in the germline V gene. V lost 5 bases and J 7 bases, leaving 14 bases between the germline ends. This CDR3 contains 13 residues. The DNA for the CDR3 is TGTGCCAGCAGCGCTACAGGGGAGGGGACCCAGTACTTC. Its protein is CASSATGEGTQYF.

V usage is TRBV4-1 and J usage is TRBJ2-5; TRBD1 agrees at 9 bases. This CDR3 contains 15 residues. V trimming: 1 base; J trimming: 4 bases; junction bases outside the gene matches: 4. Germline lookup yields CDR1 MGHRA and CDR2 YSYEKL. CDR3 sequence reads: CASSQGTGVPETQYF. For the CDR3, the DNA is TGCGCCAGCAGCCAAGGGACAGGGGTTCCAGAGACCCAGTACTTC.

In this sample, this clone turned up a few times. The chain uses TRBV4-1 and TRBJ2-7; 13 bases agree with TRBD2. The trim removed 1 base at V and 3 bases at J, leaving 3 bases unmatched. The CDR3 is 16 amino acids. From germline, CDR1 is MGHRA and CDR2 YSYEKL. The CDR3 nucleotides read TGCGCCAGCAGCCAAGGACTAGCGGGGGGAGACTACGAGCAGTACTTC. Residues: CASSQGLAGGDYEQYF.

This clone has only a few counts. Here the CDR3 DNA reads TGTGCCAGCGCACTAGCGGGAGAGTACATTCAGTACTTC. Amino acid sequence: CASALAGEYIQYF. The gene calls are TRBV2 and TRBJ2-4, with 11 bases that match TRBD2. The CDR3 has 13 amino acids. V trimming: 8 bases; J trimming: 8 bases; junction bases outside the gene matches: 5. Germline lookup yields CDR1 SNHLY and CDR2 FYNNEI.

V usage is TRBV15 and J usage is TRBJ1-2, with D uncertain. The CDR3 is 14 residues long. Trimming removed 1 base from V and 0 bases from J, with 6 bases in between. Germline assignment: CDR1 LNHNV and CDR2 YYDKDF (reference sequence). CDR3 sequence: CATSRAAPNYGYTF. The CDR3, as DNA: TGTGCCACCAGCAGAGCGGCTCCTAACTATGGCTACACCTTC. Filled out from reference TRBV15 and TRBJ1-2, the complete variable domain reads DAMVIQNPRYQVTQFGKPVTLSCSQTLNHNVMYWYQQKSSQAPKLLFHYYDKDFNNEADTPDNFQSRRPNTSFCFLDIRSPGLGDTAMYLCATSRAAPNYGYTFGSGTRLTVV.

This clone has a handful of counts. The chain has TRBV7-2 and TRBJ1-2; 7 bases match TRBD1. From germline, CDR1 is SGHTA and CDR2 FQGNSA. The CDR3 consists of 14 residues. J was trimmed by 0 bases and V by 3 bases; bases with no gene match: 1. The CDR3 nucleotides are TGTGCCAGCAGCTTGACAGGGACTAACTATGGCTACACCTTC. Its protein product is CASSLTGTNYGYTF.

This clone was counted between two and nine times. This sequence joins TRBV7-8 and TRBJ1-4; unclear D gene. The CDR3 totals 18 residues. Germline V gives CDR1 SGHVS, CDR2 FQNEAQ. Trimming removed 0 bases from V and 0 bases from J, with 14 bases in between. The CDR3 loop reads CASSLAQVWTATNEKLFF. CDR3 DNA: TGTGCCAGCAGCTTAGCGCAAGTATGGACTGCAACTAATGAAAAACTGTTTTTT.

Here the CDR3 reads CSVGPYRGANVLTF. The CDR3 region has the DNA TGCAGCGTCGGACCTTACCGCGGGGCCAACGTCCTGACTTTC. This sequence joins TRBV29-1 and TRBJ2-6; D remains unclear. CDR3 length equals 14 residues. V was pared by 6 bases and J by 4 bases, with 13 bases between. Germline CDR1 reads SQVTM; CDR2 reads ANQGSEA. The full variable domain, completed using reference TRBV29-1 and TRBJ2-6, is SAVISQKPSRDICQRGTSLTIQCQVDSQVTMMFWYRQQPGQSLTLIATANQGSEATYESGFVIDKFPISRPNLTFSTLTVSNMSPEDSSIYLCSVGPYRGANVLTFGAGSRLTVL.

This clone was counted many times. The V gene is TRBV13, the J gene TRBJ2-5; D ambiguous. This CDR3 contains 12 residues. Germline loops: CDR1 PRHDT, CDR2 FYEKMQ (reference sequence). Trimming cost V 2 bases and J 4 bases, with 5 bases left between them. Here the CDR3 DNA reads TGTGCCAGCAGCTTAATACGAGAGACCCAGTACTTC. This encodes CASSLIRETQYF.

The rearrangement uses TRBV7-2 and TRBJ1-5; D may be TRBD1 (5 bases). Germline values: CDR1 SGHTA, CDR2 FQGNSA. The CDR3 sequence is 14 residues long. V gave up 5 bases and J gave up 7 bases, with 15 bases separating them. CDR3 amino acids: CASSQLGAKQPQHF. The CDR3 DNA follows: TGTGCCAGCAGCCAACTCGGGGCTAAACAGCCCCAGCATTTT. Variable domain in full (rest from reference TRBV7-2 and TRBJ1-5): GAGVSQSPSNKVTEKGKDVELRCDPISGHTALYWYRQSLGQGLEFLIYFQGNSAPDKSGLPSDRFSAERTGGSVSTLTIQRTQQEDSAVYLCASSQLGAKQPQHFGDGTRLSIL.

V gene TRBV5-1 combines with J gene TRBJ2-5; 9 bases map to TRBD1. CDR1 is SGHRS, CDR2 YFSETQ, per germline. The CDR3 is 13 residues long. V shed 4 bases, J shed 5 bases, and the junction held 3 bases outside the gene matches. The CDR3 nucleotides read TGCGCCAGCAGCCAAGGGACAGGGGAGACCCAGTACTTC. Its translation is CASSQGTGETQYF.

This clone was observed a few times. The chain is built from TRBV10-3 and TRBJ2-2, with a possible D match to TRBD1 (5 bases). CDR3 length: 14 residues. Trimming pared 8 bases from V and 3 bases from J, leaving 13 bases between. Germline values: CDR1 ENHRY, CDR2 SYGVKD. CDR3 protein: CAIVGRRDTGELFF. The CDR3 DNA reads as TGTGCCATCGTGGGGCGCAGGGACACCGGGGAGCTGTTTTTT.

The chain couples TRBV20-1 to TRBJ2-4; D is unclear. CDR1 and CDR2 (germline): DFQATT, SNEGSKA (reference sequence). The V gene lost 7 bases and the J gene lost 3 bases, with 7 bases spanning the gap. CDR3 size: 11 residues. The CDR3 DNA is TGCAGTGGCAGCATCAAAAACATTCAGTACTTC. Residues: CSGSIKNIQYF.

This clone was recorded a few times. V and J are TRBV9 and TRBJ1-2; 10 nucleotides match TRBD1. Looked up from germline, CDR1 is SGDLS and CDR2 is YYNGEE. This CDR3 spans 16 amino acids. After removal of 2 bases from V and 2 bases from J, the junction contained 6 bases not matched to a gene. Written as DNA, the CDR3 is TGTGCCAGCAGCGTCGGGACAGGGGATCCCAACTATGGCTACACCTTC. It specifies CASSVGTGDPNYGYTF.

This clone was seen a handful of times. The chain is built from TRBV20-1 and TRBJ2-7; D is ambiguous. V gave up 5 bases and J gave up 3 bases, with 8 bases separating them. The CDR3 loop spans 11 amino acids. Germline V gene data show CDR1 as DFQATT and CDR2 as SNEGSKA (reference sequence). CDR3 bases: TGCAGTGCTCTCACCAACTACGAGCAGTACTTC. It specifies CSALTNYEQYF.

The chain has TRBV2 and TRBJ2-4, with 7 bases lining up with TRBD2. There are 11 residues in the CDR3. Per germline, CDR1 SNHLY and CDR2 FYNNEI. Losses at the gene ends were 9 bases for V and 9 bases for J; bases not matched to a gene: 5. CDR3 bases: TGTGCCAGTGGGGAGGGAATCATTCAGTACTTC. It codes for CASGEGIIQYF.

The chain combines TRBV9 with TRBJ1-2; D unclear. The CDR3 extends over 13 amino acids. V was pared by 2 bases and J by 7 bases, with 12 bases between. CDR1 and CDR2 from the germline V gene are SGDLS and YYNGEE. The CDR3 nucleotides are TGTGCCAGCAGCGTGGACTCAAAGGGTGGCTACACCTTC. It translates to CASSVDSKGGYTF.

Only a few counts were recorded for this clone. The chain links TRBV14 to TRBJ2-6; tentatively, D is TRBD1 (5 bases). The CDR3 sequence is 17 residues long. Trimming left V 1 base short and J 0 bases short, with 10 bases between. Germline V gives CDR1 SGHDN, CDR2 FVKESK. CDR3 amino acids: CASSQVSRASGANVLTF. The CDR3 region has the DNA TGTGCCAGCAGCCAAGTATCCAGGGCCTCTGGGGCCAACGTCCTGACTTTC.

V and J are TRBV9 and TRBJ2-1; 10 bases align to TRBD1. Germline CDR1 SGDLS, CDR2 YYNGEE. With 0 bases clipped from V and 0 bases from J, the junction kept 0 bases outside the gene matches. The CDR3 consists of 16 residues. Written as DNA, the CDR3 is TGTGCCAGCAGCGTAGGGACAGGGGGCTCCTACAATGAGCAGTTCTTC. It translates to CASSVGTGGSYNEQFF.

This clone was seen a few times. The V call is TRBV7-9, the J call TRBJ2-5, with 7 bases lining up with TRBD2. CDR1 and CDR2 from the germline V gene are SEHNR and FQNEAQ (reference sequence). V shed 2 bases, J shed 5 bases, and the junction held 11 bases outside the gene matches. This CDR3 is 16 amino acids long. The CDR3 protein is CASSLRARLAGETQYF. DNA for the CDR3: TGTGCCAGCAGCTTACGTGCTCGACTAGCCGGGGAGACCCAGTACTTC.